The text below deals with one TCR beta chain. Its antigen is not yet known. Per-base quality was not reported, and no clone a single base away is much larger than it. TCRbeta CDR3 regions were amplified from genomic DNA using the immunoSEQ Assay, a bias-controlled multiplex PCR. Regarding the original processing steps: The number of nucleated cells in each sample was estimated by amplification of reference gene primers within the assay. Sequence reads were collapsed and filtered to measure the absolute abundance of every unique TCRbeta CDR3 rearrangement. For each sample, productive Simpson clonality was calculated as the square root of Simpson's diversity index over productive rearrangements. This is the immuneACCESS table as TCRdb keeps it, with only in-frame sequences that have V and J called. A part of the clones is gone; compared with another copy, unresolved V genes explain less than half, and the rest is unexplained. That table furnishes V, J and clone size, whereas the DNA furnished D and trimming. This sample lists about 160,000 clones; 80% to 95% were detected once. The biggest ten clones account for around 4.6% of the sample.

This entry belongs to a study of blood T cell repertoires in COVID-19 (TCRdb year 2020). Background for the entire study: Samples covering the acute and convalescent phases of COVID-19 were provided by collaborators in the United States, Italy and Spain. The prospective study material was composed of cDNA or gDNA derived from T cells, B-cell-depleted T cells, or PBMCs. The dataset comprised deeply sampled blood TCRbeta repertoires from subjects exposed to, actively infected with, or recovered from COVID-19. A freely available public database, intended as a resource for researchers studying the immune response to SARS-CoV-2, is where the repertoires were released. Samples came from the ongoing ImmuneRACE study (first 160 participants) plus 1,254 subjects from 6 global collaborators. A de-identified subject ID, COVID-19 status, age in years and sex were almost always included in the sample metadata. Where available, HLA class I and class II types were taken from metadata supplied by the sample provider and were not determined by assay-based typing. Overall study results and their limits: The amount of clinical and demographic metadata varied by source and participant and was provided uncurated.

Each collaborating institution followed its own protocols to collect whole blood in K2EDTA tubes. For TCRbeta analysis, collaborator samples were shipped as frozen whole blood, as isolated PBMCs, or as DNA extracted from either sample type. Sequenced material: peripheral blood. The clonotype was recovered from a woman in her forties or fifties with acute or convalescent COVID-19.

This receptor carries the CDR3 CASSLLPDSDRSTEAFF. The bases are TGTGCCAGCAGCTTACTCCCGGATAGTGACAGGTCCACTGAAGCTTTCTTT. The chain was built from TRBV7-3 and TRBJ1-1; the D gene is possibly TRBD1, with 6 bases matching. The CDR3 contains 17 residues, cysteine and phenylalanine counted. Left in the record is the CDR3 DNA by itself, 51 bases read in frame from the first base. CDR1 and CDR2 are drawn from the germline V gene: SGHTA, FQGTGA. Deletion took 2 bases off V and 4 bases off J, with a span of 20 bases between the germline ends. Beyond the CDR3, the reference TRBV7-3 and TRBJ1-1 genes provide the residues; the full variable domain reads: GAGVSQTPSNKVTEKGKYVELRCDPISGHTALYWYRQSLGQGPEFLIYFQGTGAADDSGLPNDRFFAVRPEGSVSTLKIQRTERGDSAVYLCASSLLPDSDRSTEAFFGQGTRLTVV.